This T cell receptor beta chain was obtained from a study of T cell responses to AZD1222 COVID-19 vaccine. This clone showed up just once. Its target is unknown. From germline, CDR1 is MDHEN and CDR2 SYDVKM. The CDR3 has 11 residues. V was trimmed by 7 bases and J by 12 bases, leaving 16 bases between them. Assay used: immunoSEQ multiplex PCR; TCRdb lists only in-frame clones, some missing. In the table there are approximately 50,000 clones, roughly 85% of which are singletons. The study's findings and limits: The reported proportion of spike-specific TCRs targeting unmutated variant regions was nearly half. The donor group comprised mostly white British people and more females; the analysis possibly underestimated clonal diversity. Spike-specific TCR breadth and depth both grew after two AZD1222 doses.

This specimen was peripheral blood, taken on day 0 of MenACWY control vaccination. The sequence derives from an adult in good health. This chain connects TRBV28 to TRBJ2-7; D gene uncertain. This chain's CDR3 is CASMTPERMYF. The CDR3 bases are TGTGCCAGCATGACACCAGAAAGGATGTACTTC.